This T cell receptor beta chain emerged from a study of blood T cell repertoires in COVID-19. In this sample, this clone turned up once. Sequenced by immunoSEQ multiplex PCR; TCRdb stores in-frame clones only, minus some. The table records about 220,000 clones, around 85% of them present only once. The origin of this receptor is a woman in her sixties or seventies with COVID-19, enrolled during active disease. The sequencing sample was made of peripheral blood.

The CDR3 spells CASNTGGPQSNYGYTF. The CDR3 DNA reads as TGTGCCAGTAATACAGGGGGCCCACAGTCTAACTATGGCTACACCTTC. The chain is built from TRBV19 and TRBJ1-2, with 9 bases matching TRBD1. Germline assignment: CDR1 LNHDA and CDR2 SQIVND (reference sequence). Trimming at V came to 7 bases and at J to 0 bases, leaving 9 bases not matched to a gene. CDR3 size: 16 residues. Variable domain in full (rest from reference TRBV19 and TRBJ1-2): DGGITQSPKYLFRKEGQNVTLSCEQNLNHDAMYWYRQDPGQGLRLIYYSQIVNDFQKGDIAEGYSVSREKKESFPLTVTSAQKNPTAFYLCASNTGGPQSNYGYTFGSGTRLTVV.